This TCR beta chain comes out of a study of cytotoxic CD8 clonotypes in ibrutinib-treated CLL. Study background: Partial response was seen in roughly 24 patients and complete response in 2; after median roughly six years, approximately 14 stayed remitted, around 12 progressed. Broader study findings: Contraction or stability on treatment was seen for public clonotypes, which were uncommon.

Germline V lookup: CDR1 MNHEY, CDR2 SMNVEV (reference sequence). After removal of 2 bases from V and 5 bases from J, the junction contained 3 bases not matched to a gene. The CDR3 totals 15 residues. For this clone: Its antigen is unknown.

Depth targeted 1 in 200,000 to 1 in 1 million T cells, averaging approximately 10x coverage per clonotype. Profiled with immunoSEQ multiplex PCR; TCRdb holds only in-frame clones, not every one. The table has approximately 210,000 clones, over 55% seen once. The receptor's source is a human donor with chronic lymphocytic leukemia. This rearrangement joins TRBV27 to TRBJ2-5, with 12 bases identical to TRBD2. This sample comprised PBMCs, obtained after 24 months of ibrutinib treatment. CDR3 residues: CASSLLAGGRETQYF. The CDR3 DNA is TGTGCCAGCAGTTTACTAGCGGGAGGGCGCGAGACCCAGTACTTC.